Listed here are 20 T cell receptor beta chains from one sample, sequenced in a study of CD8 T cells in ankylosing spondylitis. Overall study results and limits: What seemed typical of ankylosing spondylitis blood was a TCR beta motif built from roughly 8 highly homologous variants.

TCRdb fed the 5' RACE reads into MiXCR, producing one record per CDR3 protein. The sample has about 510,000 distinct CDR3 sequences; over 4% are singletons. For these receptors, no antigen is known. The specimen sequenced was blood, either unsorted or a sorted T cell fraction (not recorded which). These receptors originate from a male donor with ankylosing spondylitis.

There are a few counts of this clonotype. The gene calls are TRBV4-3 and TRBJ2-4; 8 positions agree with TRBD2. J lost 9 bases, V lost 4 bases, and 23 bases had no gene match. There are 19 residues in the CDR3. CDR1 and CDR2 from the germline V gene are LGHNA and YSLEER. The CDR3 bases are TGCGCCAGCAGCCTCGAGGTTGCGGGACTAGTATTCGGATCTTCCATTCAGTACTTC. This translates into CASSLEVAGLVFGSSIQYF.

This clonotype was seen ten or more times. This chain joins TRBV20-1 and TRBJ1-2; TRBD1 is a possible D gene (6 bases). The CDR3 covers 14 residues. Trimming pared 0 bases from V and 3 bases from J, leaving 11 bases between. Germline V gives CDR1 DFQATT, CDR2 SNEGSKA (reference sequence). The CDR3 region has the DNA TGCAGTGCTAGAGATGGCGGGACATACTATGGCTACACCTTC. Protein product: CSARDGGTYYGYTF.

Ten or more counts support this clonotype. The CDR3 nucleotides read TGTGCCAGCAGTTTATCAAGCGGGAGGGAGACCCAGTACTTC. Encoded protein: CASSLSSGRETQYF. V gene TRBV28 combines with J gene TRBJ2-5, with 9 bases aligning to TRBD2. V shed 1 base and J 5 bases; nucleotides not matched to a gene: 2. The CDR3 is made up of 14 amino acids. The germline gives CDR1 MDHEN, CDR2 SYDVKM.

This clonotype was observed many times. This chain connects TRBV6-2 or TRBV6-3 to TRBJ2-2; 9 bases are shared with TRBD2. With V trimmed by 2 bases and J by 5 bases, 6 bases remained unmatched. The CDR3 has 16 amino acids. Germline V gene data show CDR1 as MNHEY and CDR2 as SVGEGT. Here the CDR3 DNA reads TGTGCCAGCAGTTACCGACTAGCGGCCGAGACCGGGGAGCTGTTTTTT. Translated: CASSYRLAAETGELFF.

This clonotype was recorded many times. The chain uses TRBV7-6 and TRBJ2-5; TRBD2 agrees at 9 bases. The CDR3 consists of 14 residues. CDR1 SGHVS and CDR2 FNYEAQ come from the germline V gene. With 4 bases clipped from V and 5 bases from J, the junction kept 5 bases outside the gene matches. In nucleotides, the CDR3 is TGTGCCAGCAGCTCCTTAGCGGGAGATGAGACCCAGTACTTC. Amino acids: CASSSLAGDETQYF. Variable domain in full (rest from reference TRBV7-6 and TRBJ2-5): GAGVSQSPRYKVTKRGQDVALRCDPISGHVSLYWYRQALGQGPEFLTYFNYEAQQDKSGLPNDRFSAERPEGSISTLTIQRTEQRDSAMYRCASSSLAGDETQYFGPGTRLLVL.

The V gene is TRBV2, the J gene TRBJ1-5; 7 bases agree with TRBD1. In germline, CDR1 is SNHLY, CDR2 FYNNEI. Trimming took 6 bases from V and 1 from J; bases not matched to a gene: 6. The CDR3 contains 15 residues. In DNA form, the CDR3 reads TGTGCCAGCAGGACCTACAGGGGAAGCAATCAGCCCCAGCATTTT. Translated, it gives CASRTYRGSNQPQHF.

This clonotype has at least ten counts. This chain joins TRBV4-3 and TRBJ1-4; possible D gene TRBD1, 6 bases. The CDR3 length is 16 residues. The V end was cut by 4 bases, the J end by 0 bases, with 12 bases between. Germline loops: CDR1 LGHNA, CDR2 YSLEER. The CDR3 nucleotides read TGCGCCAGCAGCCGGGGGGGGCTCGCAACTAATGAAAAACTGTTTTTT. Protein sequence: CASSRGGLATNEKLFF.

The sample holds many counts of this clonotype. The chain employs TRBV4-3 and TRBJ2-7; D ambiguous. The CDR3 has 15 residues. The V end was cut by 4 bases, the J end by 3 bases, with 16 bases between. CDR1 is LGHNA, CDR2 YSLEER, per germline. The chain's CDR3 is CASSPGPLVGYEQYF. The DNA for the CDR3 is TGCGCCAGCAGCCCTGGACCCCTAGTCGGCTACGAGCAGTACTTC.

This clonotype was detected ten times or more. J is TRBJ2-7 and V is TRBV11-2; weak D call: TRBD1 (5 bases). Trimming removed 2 bases from V and 3 bases from J, with 11 bases in between. There are 14 residues in the CDR3. The V gene's germline CDR1 is SGHAT and CDR2 FQNNGV. The CDR3 loop is CASSLSVRDYEQYF. As DNA, the CDR3 is TGTGCCAGCAGCTTATCGGTCAGGGACTACGAGCAGTACTTC.

This clonotype was seen a handful of times. V gene TRBV2 combines with J gene TRBJ2-3, with 9 bases lining up with TRBD2. With V trimmed by 5 bases and J by 4 bases, 10 bases remained unmatched. The CDR3 covers 16 residues. Germline assignment: CDR1 SNHLY and CDR2 FYNNEI. This chain's CDR3 is CASSLISGGVSDTQYF. DNA for the CDR3: TGTGCCAGCAGTCTAATTAGCGGGGGTGTGTCAGATACGCAGTATTTT.

This clonotype was observed many times. This rearrangement joins TRBV7-9 to TRBJ2-7; TRBD1 might be the D (5 bases). Germline V CDR1 and CDR2: SEHNR, FQNEAQ (reference sequence). This CDR3 region has 16 residues. The ends were cut back, 3 bases at V and 7 bases at J, with 22 bases in the middle. For the CDR3, the DNA is TGTGCCAGCAGCTTCTCCTTAGGCAGGCAAGCAGGGGAGCAGTACTTC. Translated, it gives CASSFSLGRQAGEQYF.

This clonotype was counted at least ten times. CDR3 in DNA: TGTGCCAGCAGTTACTCCCTTCACGGGGGCCACTACGAGCAGTACTTC. Its protein product is CASSYSLHGGHYEQYF. The J gene is TRBJ2-7, the V gene TRBV6-5, with D perhaps matching TRBD1 or TRBD2 (6 bases each). This CDR3 is 16 amino acids long. V lost 0 bases and J 3 bases, leaving 15 bases between the germline ends. Germline CDR1 is MNHEY and CDR2 is SVGAGI.

Written as DNA, the CDR3 is TGTGCCACCAGCAGTGACGGTGGTGGCGGGCAGTACTTC. Its translation: CATSSDGGGGQYF. The genes are TRBV15 and TRBJ2-7; D ambiguous. V was cut by 3 bases and J by 9 bases, with 15 bases left in between. The CDR3 is 13 amino acids. CDR1 is LNHNV, CDR2 YYDKDF, per germline (reference sequence).

This clonotype occurred many times. This chain links TRBV6-1 with TRBJ1-6; D is perhaps TRBD1 (5 bases). The CDR3 has 14 residues. CDR1 and CDR2 from the germline V gene are MNHNS and SASEGT. V dropped 4 bases and J dropped 10 bases, with 14 bases sitting between them. The CDR3 spells CASSARGGGSPLHF. Here the CDR3 DNA reads TGTGCCAGCAGTGCCCGGGGGGGTGGCTCACCCCTCCACTTT.

Ten or more counts support this clonotype. DNA for the CDR3: TGTGCCAGCAGTGCTCCGGGACAGGGGGTTGGTGGCTACACCTTC. This translates into CASSAPGQGVGGYTF. The rearrangement joins TRBV27 to TRBJ1-2; 11 bases map to TRBD1. From germline, CDR1 is MNHEY and CDR2 SMNVEV (reference sequence). The V segment lost 5 bases and the J segment 7 bases; nucleotides outside the gene matches: 9. There are 15 residues in the CDR3.

The chain links TRBV5-1 to TRBJ2-2; D remains ambiguous. V was pared by 1 base and J by 3 bases, with 13 bases between. CDR3 length: 16 residues. The germline V gene encodes CDR1 SGHRS and CDR2 YFSETQ. In nucleotides, the CDR3 is TGCGCCAGCAGCTTGAAAAGCCAACACTACACCGGGGAGCTGTTTTTT. This gives the protein CASSLKSQHYTGELFF.

The table lists this clonotype with many counts. The chain has TRBV4-1 and TRBJ2-5; possible D gene TRBD1, 6 bases. CDR1 is MGHRA, CDR2 YSYEKL, per germline. The CDR3 spans 14 residues. Trimming cost V 2 bases and J 2 bases, with 9 bases left between them. CDR3 region: CASSQRGQQETQYF. DNA of the CDR3: TGCGCCAGCAGCCAAAGAGGACAGCAAGAGACCCAGTACTTC.

The table lists this clonotype with many counts. The chain is built from TRBV20-1 and TRBJ2-3, with D perhaps assigned TRBD1 or TRBD2 (5 bases each). The CDR3 spans 14 residues. Trimming removed 5 bases from V and 5 bases from J, with 17 bases in between. Germline V lookup: CDR1 DFQATT, CDR2 SNEGSKA (reference sequence). CDR3 region: CSARTLRRGDTQYF. CDR3 DNA sequence: TGCAGTGCTCGGACACTAAGACGGGGAGATACGCAGTATTTT.

Notes on this clonotype: A read error may explain this, as a much larger clone is one base away. Lacking the conserved final phenylalanine or tryptophan, this CDR3 likely reflects a read error. CDR3 protein: CAWSVERSTEAFL. As DNA, the CDR3 is TGTGCCTGGAGTGTAGAGAGGTCCACTGAAGCTTTCCTT. The genes are TRBV30 and TRBJ1-1; D gene unclear. The CDR3 contains 13 residues. Germline lookup yields CDR1 GTSNPN and CDR2 SVGIG (reference sequence). The V end lost 0 bases, the J end lost 4 bases, and 9 bases lay between the germline ends.

The rearrangement links TRBV7-2 to TRBJ2-1; 11 bases line up with TRBD2. The CDR3 covers 16 residues. Unmatched junction bases numbered 7, after V lost 5 bases and J lost 4 bases. The germline V gene encodes CDR1 SGHTA and CDR2 FQGNSA. CDR3 region: CASSAGRLAGYNEQFF. CDR3 bases: TGTGCCAGCAGCGCCGGAAGACTAGCGGGGTACAATGAGCAGTTCTTC.